A single sample gave rise to the 15 T cell receptor beta chains below, sequenced in a study of CD8+CD57+ T cells in acquired aplastic anemia. TCR beta VDJ and CDR3 profiling used genomic DNA as template. Each CDR3 protein is one row after TCRdb ran MiXCR on the reads. The top ten clones hold 46% of a sample with about 190,000 distinct CDR3 sequences, 55% to 70% of them seen once. Sequencing was performed on sorted CD4+, CD8+, or CD8+CD57+ T cells (not recorded which) from PBMCs. These receptors were collected from a human donor with severe aplastic anemia or a healthy control (not recorded which).

This clonotype has more than one count but fewer than ten. The chain joins TRBV2 to TRBJ1-1; tentatively, D is TRBD1 (5 bases). This CDR3 comprises 15 residues. V gave up 7 bases and J gave up 3 bases, with 18 bases separating them. The germline CDR1 and CDR2 sequences are SNHLY and FYNNEI. CDR3 in amino acids: CASTTKLGAYTEAFF. The CDR3 bases are TGTGCCAGCACCACTAAACTAGGGGCTTACACTGAAGCTTTCTTT.

The chain links TRBV5-1 to TRBJ1-2; 7 bases are shared with TRBD1. This CDR3 is 12 amino acids long. Trimming removed 7 bases from V and 5 bases from J; junction bases left unmatched: 5. Per germline, CDR1 SGHRS and CDR2 YFSETQ. The CDR3, as DNA: TGCGCCAGCCTAGGACAGGTTTATGGCTACACCTTC. Protein: CASLGQVYGYTF.

Concerning this clonotype: Compared with germline, one end of the junction differs, possibly owing to a read error. The chain couples TRBV7-9 to TRBJ2-2; perhaps TRBD1 as D (5 bases). There are 17 residues in the CDR3. Germline V gene sequence: CDR1 SEHNR, CDR2 FQNEAQ (reference sequence). The CDR3 region is CASSQELTGHLFGELFF. CDR3 DNA sequence: TGCGCCAGCAGCCAAGAACTCACAGGACACCTATTCGGGGAGCTGTTTTTT.

This chain connects TRBV19 to TRBJ2-1, with 7 bases identical to TRBD1. V lost 0 bases and J lost 2; bases outside the gene matches: 1. This CDR3 comprises 15 residues. Germline V lookup: CDR1 LNHDA, CDR2 SQIVND (reference sequence). In DNA, the CDR3 is TGTGCCAGTAGTATAGATGGGACAGCCTACAATGAGCAGTTCTTC. Amino acid sequence: CASSIDGTAYNEQFF.

This clonotype was observed at least ten times. The genes are TRBV19 and TRBJ2-7, with 9 bases fitting TRBD1. Unmatched junction bases numbered 6, after V lost 1 base and J lost 2 bases. The CDR3 has 16 residues. Germline V gene lookup returns CDR1 LNHDA and CDR2 SQIVND (reference sequence). The CDR3 DNA reads TGTGCCAGTAGTATAGGATGGAGACAGGGGGCCTACGAGCAGTACTTC. This encodes CASSIGWRQGAYEQYF.

This clonotype was seen at least ten times. The J gene is TRBJ1-1, the V gene TRBV7-9; a possible D gene is TRBD1 (5 bases). V was clipped by 0 bases and J by 1 base, with 9 bases between them. Per the germline V gene, CDR1 is SEHNR and CDR2 is FQNEAQ (reference sequence). The CDR3 totals 15 residues. The CDR3: CASSLAGGENTEAFF. CDR3 DNA sequence: TGTGCCAGCAGCTTAGCGGGGGGGGAGAACACTGAAGCTTTCTTT.

The chain uses TRBV30 and TRBJ1-1, with 10 nucleotides matching TRBD1. With V trimmed by 7 bases and J by 4 bases, 9 bases remained unmatched. Germline lookup yields CDR1 GTSNPN and CDR2 SVGIG (reference sequence). CDR3 length: 14 amino acids. The CDR3 DNA sequence: TGTGCCTCCGTGACAGGGGGCGGAAGCACTGAAGCTTTCTTT. Amino acid sequence: CASVTGGGSTEAFF.

This clonotype was seen at least ten times. The chain joins TRBV15 to TRBJ2-2; D is possibly TRBD1 (6 bases). Trimming stripped 0 bases from V and 6 bases from J, with 11 bases between. Germline CDR1 is LNHNV and CDR2 is YYDKDF (reference sequence). The CDR3 has 15 residues. Here the CDR3 reads CATSRDVGASGELFF. CDR3 DNA: TGTGCCACCAGCAGAGATGTGGGGGCATCCGGGGAGCTGTTTTTT. The whole variable domain, filled in from reference TRBV15 and TRBJ2-2, reads DAMVIQNPRYQVTQFGKPVTLSCSQTLNHNVMYWYQQKSSQAPKLLFHYYDKDFNNEADTPDNFQSRRPNTSFCFLDIRSPGLGDTAMYLCATSRDVGASGELFFGEGSRLTVL.

The J gene is TRBJ2-7, the V gene TRBV7-2; 7 nucleotides agree with TRBD1. Trimming removed 5 bases from V and 3 bases from J; junction bases left unmatched: 4. This CDR3 comprises 13 residues. The germline gives CDR1 SGHTA, CDR2 FQGNSA. This chain's CDR3 is CASSPTGVYEQYF. DNA for the CDR3: TGTGCCAGCAGCCCCACAGGGGTCTACGAGCAGTACTTC.

This chain connects TRBV13 to TRBJ2-7, with D possibly matching TRBD1 (6 bases). This CDR3 region has 14 residues. Trimming removed 2 bases at V and 4 bases at J, with 12 bases between. The germline CDR1 and CDR2 sequences are PRHDT and FYEKMQ (reference sequence). The CDR3 region has the DNA TGTGCCAGCAGCTTATCAGGGGCAAGTTACGAGCAGTACTTC. Amino acid sequence: CASSLSGASYEQYF.

This clonotype was detected only a few times. The V and J genes are TRBV7-9 and TRBJ1-6, with unresolved D. The CDR3 is 15 amino acids. The V end was cut by 9 bases, the J end by 7 bases, with 19 bases between. In germline, CDR1 is SEHNR, CDR2 FQNEAQ (reference sequence). The CDR3 DNA is TGTGCCAGTCAACGAGACGGATACCTCAATTCACCCCTCCACTTT. Amino acid sequence: CASQRDGYLNSPLHF.

The rearrangement uses TRBV7-9 and TRBJ2-6, with D unresolved. V dropped 5 bases and J dropped 1 base, with 15 bases sitting between them. Germline CDR1 is SEHNR and CDR2 is FQNEAQ (reference sequence). The CDR3 is made up of 17 amino acids. The CDR3 loop reads CASSGAAQVSGANVLTF. The CDR3 bases are TGTGCCAGCAGCGGTGCGGCGCAAGTATCTGGGGCCAACGTCCTGACTTTC.

Details on this clonotype: Lacking the conserved final phenylalanine or tryptophan, this CDR3 likely reflects a read error. The limits of the CDR3 on the DNA are not certain, so only TCRdb's listed CDR3 is given. The genes are TRBV6-6 and TRBJ1-1. CDR1 MNHNY and CDR2 SVGAGI come from the germline V gene (reference sequence). Counting both end residues, the CDR3 totals 12 amino acids. CDR3 residues: CASSSEGPNILV.

This clonotype came up a few times. The rearrangement links TRBV29-1 to TRBJ1-2, with D perhaps TRBD1 (5 bases). This CDR3 has 12 residues. Trimming pared 4 bases from V and 6 bases from J, leaving 12 bases between. The germline CDR1 and CDR2 sequences are SQVTM and ANQGSEA. The CDR3 region has the DNA TGCAGCGTTGCGGCGACAGCCGATGGCTACACCTTC. It translates to CSVAATADGYTF.

This clonotype came up a few times. V gene TRBV10-3 combines with J gene TRBJ2-7; D could derive from TRBD1 or TRBD2 (5 bases each). Germline V gives CDR1 ENHRY, CDR2 SYGVKD. This CDR3 is 13 amino acids long. V shed 2 bases and J shed 2 bases, with 7 bases lying between them. In nucleotides, the CDR3 is TGTGCCATCAGTGAGACGGGACCCTACGAGCAGTACTTC. This gives the protein CAISETGPYEQYF.